Each of the 13 T cell receptor beta chains below was sequenced from the same sample in a study of STAT5B mutations in CD4+ large granular lymphocyte leukemia. The table came from immunoSEQ multiplex PCR; TCRdb's copy has only in-frame clones and leaves some out. The sample yields over 35,000 clones, 75% to 85% seen once. The sample taken for sequencing was CD4+ T cells from blood buffy coats. The source is a human donor in good health.

The genes are TRBV4-1 and TRBJ2-1, with D perhaps matching TRBD1 or TRBD2 (5 bases each). This CDR3 contains 15 residues. The V gene lost 2 bases and the J gene lost 4 bases, with 12 bases spanning the gap. Per germline, CDR1 MGHRA and CDR2 YSYEKL. The CDR3 bases are TGCGCCAGCAGCCAATTTCTTGGGGGATACAATGAGCAGTTCTTC. Amino acids: CASSQFLGGYNEQFF.

This clone was found once. The rearrangement links TRBV6-6 to TRBJ1-6; possible D gene TRBD1, 6 bases. V gave up 4 bases and J gave up 10 bases, with 17 bases separating them. CDR1 is MNHNY and CDR2 is SVGAGI in the germline V gene (reference sequence). The length of the CDR3 is 15 residues. CDR3 coding DNA: TGTGCCAGCAGTTCATTGGGGGCGCGGGAGTCACCCCTCCACTTT. The encoded protein is CASSSLGARESPLHF.

This clone was counted a single time. J is TRBJ1-5 and V is TRBV5-1; TRBD1 might be the D (6 bases). CDR3 size: 15 residues. Per germline, CDR1 SGHRS and CDR2 YFSETQ. Trimming removed 0 bases at V and 4 bases at J, with 11 bases between. CDR3: CASSLETGINQPQHF. The CDR3 DNA reads TGCGCCAGCAGCTTGGAAACAGGGATTAATCAGCCCCAGCATTTT.

The gene calls are TRBV11-2 and TRBJ1-1, with no clear D. The germline V gene encodes CDR1 SGHAT and CDR2 FQNNGV. The CDR3 length is 13 residues. Trimming left V 5 bases short and J 1 base short, with 8 bases between. CDR3 protein: CASSPGSNTEAFF. The CDR3 bases are TGTGCCAGCAGCCCTGGATCGAACACTGAAGCTTTCTTT.

This clone has a handful of counts. The chain couples TRBV30 to TRBJ1-5; D is perhaps TRBD1 (6 bases). Trimming removed 4 bases at V and 7 bases at J, with 14 bases between. CDR1 and CDR2 (germline): GTSNPN, SVGIG (reference sequence). The CDR3 length is 13 residues. Here the CDR3 reads CAWNGLQGQPQHF. The CDR3 nucleotides read TGTGCCTGGAACGGGCTTCAGGGGCAGCCCCAGCATTTT.

The rearrangement links TRBV4-1 to TRBJ1-5; D not certain. Trimming took off 0 bases at V and 4 bases at J, with 10 bases between the two ends. Germline loops: CDR1 MGHRA, CDR2 YSYEKL. The CDR3 contains 15 residues. CDR3 amino acids: CASSQEGDQNQPQHF. CDR3 nucleotide sequence: TGCGCCAGCAGCCAAGAAGGAGACCAGAATCAGCCCCAGCATTTT.

The chain joins TRBV9 to TRBJ2-1; 10 positions agree with TRBD2. Germline V lookup: CDR1 SGDLS, CDR2 YYNGEE. V lost 3 bases to trimming and J lost 1 base; unmatched junction nucleotides: 4. The CDR3 loop spans 16 amino acids. The CDR3 DNA sequence: TGTGCCAGCAGCGCGAGCGGGGGGGTTTCCTACAATGAGCAGTTCTTC. This codes for CASSASGGVSYNEQFF.

V and J are TRBV30 and TRBJ1-1; D gene ambiguous. Germline-derived CDR1 and CDR2 are GTSNPN and SVGIG (reference sequence). The CDR3 spans 11 residues. V shed 2 bases and J shed 4 bases, with 5 bases lying between them. CDR3 DNA: TGTGCCTGGAGTCTGGGCACTGAAGCTTTCTTT. As protein: CAWSLGTEAFF.

The CDR3 bases are TGTGCCAGCAGTGGCCCGACGGATACGCAGTATTTT. Protein sequence: CASSGPTDTQYF. The chain employs TRBV6-6 and TRBJ2-3; D is unclear. CDR1 and CDR2 from the germline V gene are MNHNY and SVGAGI (reference sequence). The V gene lost 5 bases and the J gene lost 6 bases, with 9 bases spanning the gap. This CDR3 has 12 amino acids.

The V call is TRBV10-3, the J call TRBJ1-2, with D possibly TRBD1 on 6 matching bases. V shed 3 bases and J shed 3 bases, with 14 bases lying between them. This CDR3 region has 15 residues. Germline V gives CDR1 ENHRY, CDR2 SYGVKD. CDR3 loop: CAISDLGGKDYGYTF. The CDR3 coding sequence is TGTGCCATCAGTGACCTGGGGGGCAAGGACTATGGCTACACCTTC.

The V call is TRBV19, the J call TRBJ1-4, with a weak D call TRBD1 (6 bases). Trimming took off 5 bases at V and 4 bases at J, with 14 bases between the two ends. The CDR3 is 15 amino acids. Germline CDR1 is LNHDA and CDR2 is SQIVND (reference sequence). The CDR3 loop is CASSFSDSLNEKLFF. DNA for the CDR3: TGTGCCAGTAGTTTTTCGGACAGTCTTAATGAAAAACTGTTTTTT.

V and J are TRBV5-4 and TRBJ2-5; D assignment may be TRBD1 or TRBD2 (5 bases each). CDR1 is SGHNT, CDR2 YYREEE, per germline (reference sequence). V lost 4 bases to trimming and J lost 5 bases, with 18 bases between them. The CDR3 runs 15 residues. The CDR3 reads CASSIGWKGTETQYF. CDR3 DNA: TGTGCCAGCAGCATTGGATGGAAAGGGACGGAGACCCAGTACTTC.

V is TRBV19 and J is TRBJ1-6, with D possibly TRBD1 on 5 matching bases. The V end lost 0 bases, the J end lost 10 bases, and 10 bases lay between the germline ends. In germline, CDR1 is LNHDA, CDR2 SQIVND (reference sequence). This CDR3 spans 14 amino acids. CDR3 loop: CASSIDPRVSPLHF. The CDR3 DNA sequence: TGTGCCAGTAGTATAGATCCCAGGGTATCACCCCTCCACTTT.